The 15 T cell receptor beta chains in this list originate from one sample, sequenced in a study of T cell repertoires in cytomegalovirus infection (dated by TCRdb to the late 2010s). Sequencing relied on an Illumina HiSeq 1500. TCRdb reworked the public reads: Q25 trimming with fastp, MiXCR clone assembly, productive beta chains retained. Every CDR3 protein is listed once, alongside the most common genes and DNA of its rows. This sample holds 210,000 or so distinct CDR3 sequences; around 6.2% were observed only once. The ten top clones hold around 6.9% of the sample. The source material was PBMCs. The origin of the receptors is a human donor in good health (CMV status not recorded). Some clones in this sample may be carry-over from other donors' samples.

The chain combines TRBV29-1 with TRBJ1-5; the D is unclear. The germline gives CDR1 SQVTM, CDR2 ANQGSEA. Trimming stripped 8 bases from V and 4 bases from J, with 12 bases between. The CDR3 extends over 12 amino acids. The CDR3 DNA sequence: TGCAGCCATGGGGAGACGAATCAGCCCCAGCATTTT. Residues: CSHGETNQPQHF.

The rearrangement uses TRBV7-9 and TRBJ1-2, with D uncertain. Germline V lookup: CDR1 SEHNR, CDR2 FQNEAQ (reference sequence). V shed 1 base and J shed 0 bases, with 9 bases lying between them. The CDR3 runs to 15 residues. The CDR3 nucleotides are TGTGCCAGCAGCTTAGGTGGGAGTTCTAACTATGGCTACACCTTC. Protein product: CASSLGGSSNYGYTF. Full variable domain (outside the CDR3, taken from reference TRBV7-9 and TRBJ1-2): DTGVSQNPRHKITKRGQNVTFRCDPISEHNRLYWYRQTLGQGPEFLTYFQNEAQLEKSRLLSDRFSAERPKGSFSTLEIQRTEQGDSAMYLCASSLGGSSNYGYTFGSGTRLTVV.

This clonotype appeared many times. The V call is TRBV20-1, the J call TRBJ1-2; D is unresolved. Looked up from germline, CDR1 is DFQATT and CDR2 is SNEGSKA (reference sequence). Trimming removed 3 bases from V and 3 bases from J, with 17 bases in between. The CDR3 has 15 amino acids. CDR3 in DNA: TGCAGTGCTAGTGGGCCAGACACGCCGCACTATGGCTACACCTTC. Protein product: CSASGPDTPHYGYTF.

The rearrangement uses TRBV5-1 and TRBJ2-6, with D possibly TRBD1 on 6 matching bases. Looked up from germline, CDR1 is SGHRS and CDR2 is YFSETQ. The CDR3 covers 18 residues. The V and J ends lost 0 bases and 2 bases respectively, with 15 bases between them. CDR3 bases: TGCGCCAGCAGCTTGGCCGGCAGGGGTATGGCTGGGGCCAACGTCCTGACTTTC. Protein sequence: CASSLAGRGMAGANVLTF.

This clonotype occurred many times. The chain links TRBV7-2 to TRBJ2-7, with D perhaps TRBD2 (5 bases). The CDR3 is 12 residues long. In germline, CDR1 is SGHTA, CDR2 FQGNSA. Trimming removed 6 bases at V and 9 bases at J, with 15 bases between. The CDR3 nucleotides read TGTGCCAGCAGTTTGGACGCGGGCAGGCAGTACTTC. Protein sequence: CASSLDAGRQYF.

This clonotype has just a few counts. The chain joins TRBV12-3 or TRBV12-4 to TRBJ1-2; D call uncertain. CDR3 length: 11 amino acids. The V end lost 3 bases, the J end lost 4 bases, and 3 bases lay between the germline ends. In DNA form, the CDR3 reads TGTGCCAGCAGTTTGACCTATGGCTACACCTTC. Protein: CASSLTYGYTF.

In this sample, this clonotype turned up many times. The chain uses TRBV7-2 and TRBJ2-7; 8 bases agree with TRBD1. The CDR3 covers 16 residues. Germline V lookup: CDR1 SGHTA, CDR2 FQGNSA. The J segment lost 2 bases and the V segment lost 2 bases, leaving 8 bases of the junction unmatched. CDR3 in DNA: TGTGCCAGCAGCTTATACGGACAGGGCTTCACCTACGAGCAGTACTTC. Protein: CASSLYGQGFTYEQYF.

Many counts were recorded for this clonotype. The V call is TRBV6-2 or TRBV6-3, the J call TRBJ2-7; D is tentatively TRBD1 or TRBD2 (5 bases each). Germline V gives CDR1 MNHEY, CDR2 SVGEGT. V was pared by 5 bases and J by 0 bases, with 14 bases between. The CDR3 length is 15 residues. The CDR3 is CASSDTRDGSYEQYF. For the CDR3, the DNA is TGTGCCAGCAGTGATACCCGGGACGGCTCCTACGAGCAGTACTTC.

This clonotype was picked up a small number of times. The V and J genes are TRBV29-1 and TRBJ1-2; D gene uncertain. Trimming pared 5 bases from V and 4 bases from J, leaving 17 bases between. The CDR3 length is 14 residues. Germline V lookup: CDR1 SQVTM, CDR2 ANQGSEA. Here the CDR3 DNA reads TGCAGCGTTCATACGGGGTACGCCATCTATGGCTACACCTTC. Residues: CSVHTGYAIYGYTF.

This clonotype was seen many times. The gene calls are TRBV7-8 and TRBJ2-2, with D tentatively TRBD2 (5 bases). Per germline, CDR1 SGHVS and CDR2 FQNEAQ. The CDR3 spans 13 residues. Trimming took 5 bases from V and 7 from J, leaving 11 bases between them. The CDR3 nucleotides read TGTGCCAGCAGCCCGACCGCGGGCGGGGAGCTGTTTTTT. It encodes CASSPTAGGELFF.

This clonotype was counted ten times or more. This chain links TRBV11-2 with TRBJ2-5, with D possibly TRBD2 on 6 matching bases. This CDR3 contains 15 residues. The germline V gene has CDR1 SGHAT and CDR2 FQNNGV. Trimming cost V 5 bases and J 5 bases, with 18 bases left between them. CDR3 loop: CASSPFAGLRETQYF. The DNA for the CDR3 is TGTGCCAGCAGCCCGTTTGCGGGGCTGCGCGAGACCCAGTACTTC.

This chain uses TRBV9 with TRBJ1-1; D gene unclear. Germline V gives CDR1 SGDLS, CDR2 YYNGEE. V gave up 0 bases and J gave up 6 bases, with 12 bases separating them. The CDR3 sequence is 14 residues long. This CDR3 reads CASSVEQVGAEAFF. The CDR3 nucleotides read TGTGCCAGCAGCGTAGAGCAGGTTGGAGCTGAAGCTTTCTTT.

In this sample, this clonotype turned up many times. CDR3 nucleotide sequence: TGTGCCAGCAGCTCAAGTGACAGGTTTAATGAAAAACTGTTTTTT. Amino acids: CASSSSDRFNEKLFF. The chain combines TRBV7-9 with TRBJ1-4; D is perhaps TRBD1 (6 bases). CDR3 length: 15 amino acids. In germline, CDR1 is SEHNR, CDR2 FQNEAQ (reference sequence). With 4 bases removed from V and 4 bases from J, the gap between germline ends came to 13 bases.

This clonotype was observed at least ten times. This chain links TRBV25-1 with TRBJ1-2; no definite D call. The CDR3 is 12 residues long. Germline V gene lookup returns CDR1 MGHDK and CDR2 SYGVNS. Deletions cut 9 bases from V and 8 bases from J, with 16 bases between. The CDR3 is CASQDGIIGYTF. The CDR3 DNA follows: TGTGCCAGTCAGGACGGAATTATCGGCTACACCTTC.

This sequence joins TRBV6-4 and TRBJ2-1; D might be TRBD2 (5 bases). CDR1 and CDR2 from the germline V gene are MRHNA and SNTAGT. V lost 5 bases and J lost 3, with 17 bases in between. There are 16 residues in the CDR3. The CDR3 is CASSNEGEVLYNEQFF. For the CDR3, the DNA is TGTGCCAGCAGTAATGAGGGAGAGGTCCTCTACAATGAGCAGTTCTTC.